This TCR beta chain was sequenced for a study of T cell responses to AZD1222 COVID-19 vaccine. General study points: Elevations in Spike-specific TCR breadth and depth followed administration of two AZD1222 doses. Seropositivity was recorded at baseline in only six AZD1222 recipients.

Assay: immunoSEQ multiplex PCR; the TCRdb copy retains only in-frame clones and omits some. Of 150,000 or so clones detected, 80% to 95% appear once; the ten largest clones hold approximately 3.5%. V lost 0 bases and J lost 5, with 13 bases in between. Germline-derived CDR1 and CDR2 are LGHDT and YNNKEL (reference sequence). The CDR3 totals 15 residues. About this clone itself: What it recognizes is unknown.

This sequence joins TRBV3-1 (or the pseudogene TRBV3-2) and TRBJ1-1, with TRBD1 as a possible D gene (6 bases). The source of this sequence is an adult who received the AZD1222 COVID-19 vaccine. The material sequenced was peripheral blood, taken 28 days after the second AZD1222 dose. CDR3 loop: CASSQDRKGGTEAFF. The CDR3 bases are TGTGCCAGCAGCCAAGATCGGAAAGGGGGTACTGAAGCTTTCTTT.